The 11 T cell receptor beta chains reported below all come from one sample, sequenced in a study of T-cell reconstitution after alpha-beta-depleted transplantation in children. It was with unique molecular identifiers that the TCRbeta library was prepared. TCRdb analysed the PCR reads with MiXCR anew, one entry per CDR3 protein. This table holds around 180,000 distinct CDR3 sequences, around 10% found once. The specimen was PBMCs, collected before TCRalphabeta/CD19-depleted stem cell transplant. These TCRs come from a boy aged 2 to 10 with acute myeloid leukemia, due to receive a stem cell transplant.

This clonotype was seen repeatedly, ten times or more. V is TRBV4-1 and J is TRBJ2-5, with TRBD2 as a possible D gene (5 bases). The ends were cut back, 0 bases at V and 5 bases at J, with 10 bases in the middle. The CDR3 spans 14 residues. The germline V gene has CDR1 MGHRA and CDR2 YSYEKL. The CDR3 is CASSQEGARETQYF. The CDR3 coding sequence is TGCGCCAGCAGCCAAGAGGGAGCTCGCGAGACCCAGTACTTC.

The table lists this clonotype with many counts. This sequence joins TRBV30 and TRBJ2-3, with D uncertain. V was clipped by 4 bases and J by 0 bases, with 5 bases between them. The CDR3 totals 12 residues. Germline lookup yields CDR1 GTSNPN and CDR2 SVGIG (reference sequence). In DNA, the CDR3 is TGTGCCTGGACTGCTAGCACAGATACGCAGTATTTT. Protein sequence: CAWTASTDTQYF. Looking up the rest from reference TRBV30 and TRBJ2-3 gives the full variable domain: SQTIHQWPATLVQPVGSPLSLECTVEGTSNPNLYWYRQAAGRGLQLLFYSVGIGQISSEVPQNLSASRPQDRQFILSSKKLLLSDSGFYLCAWTASTDTQYFGPGTRLTVL.

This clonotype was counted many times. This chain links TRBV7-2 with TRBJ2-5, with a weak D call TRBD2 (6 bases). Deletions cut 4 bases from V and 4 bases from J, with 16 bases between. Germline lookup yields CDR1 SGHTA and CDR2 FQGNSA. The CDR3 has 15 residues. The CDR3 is CASSSEGLRLETQYF. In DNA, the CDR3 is TGTGCCAGCAGCTCGGAGGGGTTGAGGCTAGAGACCCAGTACTTC.

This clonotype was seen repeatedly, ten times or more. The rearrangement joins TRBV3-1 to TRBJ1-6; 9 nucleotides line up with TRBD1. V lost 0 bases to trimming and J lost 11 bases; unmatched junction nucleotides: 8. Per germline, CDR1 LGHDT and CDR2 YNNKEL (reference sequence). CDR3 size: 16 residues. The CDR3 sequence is CASSQDWGQGRTPLHF. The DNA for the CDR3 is TGTGCCAGCAGCCAAGATTGGGGACAGGGTAGGACACCCCTCCACTTT.

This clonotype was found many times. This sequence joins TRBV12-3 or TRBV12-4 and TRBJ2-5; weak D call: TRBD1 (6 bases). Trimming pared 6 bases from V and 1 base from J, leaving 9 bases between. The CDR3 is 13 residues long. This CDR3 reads CASSRDIQETQYF. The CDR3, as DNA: TGTGCCAGCAGCAGGGACATCCAAGAGACCCAGTACTTC.

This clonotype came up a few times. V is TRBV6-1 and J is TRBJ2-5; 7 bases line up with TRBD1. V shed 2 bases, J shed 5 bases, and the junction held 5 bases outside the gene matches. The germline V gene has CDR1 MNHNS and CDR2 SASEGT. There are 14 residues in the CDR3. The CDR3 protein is CASSELTGRETQYF. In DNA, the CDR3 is TGTGCCAGCAGTGAACTGACAGGGCGGGAGACCCAGTACTTC.

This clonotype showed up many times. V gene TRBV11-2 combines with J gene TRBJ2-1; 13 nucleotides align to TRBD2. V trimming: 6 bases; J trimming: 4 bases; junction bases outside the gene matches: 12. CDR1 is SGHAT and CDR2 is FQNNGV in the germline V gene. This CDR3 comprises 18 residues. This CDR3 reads CASRQLAGGLMEYNEQFF. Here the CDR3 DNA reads TGTGCCAGCAGACAACTAGCGGGGGGGCTTATGGAATACAATGAGCAGTTCTTC.

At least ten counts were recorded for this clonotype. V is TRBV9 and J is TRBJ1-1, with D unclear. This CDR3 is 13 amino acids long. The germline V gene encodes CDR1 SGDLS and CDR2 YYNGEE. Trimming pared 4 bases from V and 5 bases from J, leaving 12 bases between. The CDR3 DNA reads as TGTGCCAGCAGCTACATTGAGGTAACTGAAGCTTTCTTT. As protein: CASSYIEVTEAFF.

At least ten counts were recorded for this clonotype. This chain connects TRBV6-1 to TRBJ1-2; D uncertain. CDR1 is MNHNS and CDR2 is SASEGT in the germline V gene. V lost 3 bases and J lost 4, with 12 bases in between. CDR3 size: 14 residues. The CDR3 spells CASSELKGPYGYTF. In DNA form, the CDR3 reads TGTGCCAGCAGTGAGTTGAAGGGCCCCTATGGCTACACCTTC.

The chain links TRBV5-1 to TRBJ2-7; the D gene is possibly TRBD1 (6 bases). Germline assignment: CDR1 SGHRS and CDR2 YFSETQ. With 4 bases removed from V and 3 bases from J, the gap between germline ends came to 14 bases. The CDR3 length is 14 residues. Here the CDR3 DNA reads TGCGCCAGCAGCCTAGAAGGGGGAGTCTACGAGCAGTACTTC. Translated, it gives CASSLEGGVYEQYF.

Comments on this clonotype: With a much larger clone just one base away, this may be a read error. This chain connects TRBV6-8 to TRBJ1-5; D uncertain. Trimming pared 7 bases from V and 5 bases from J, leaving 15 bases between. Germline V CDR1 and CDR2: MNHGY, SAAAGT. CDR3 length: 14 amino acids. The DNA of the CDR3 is TGTGCCAGCATAAGAGGGAGGCTCGATCAGCCCCAGCATTTT. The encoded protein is CASIRGRLDQPQHF.